This TCR beta chain was captured in a study of T cells in Graves' hyperthyroidism and ophthalmopathy. CDR1 is SNHLY, CDR2 FYNNEI, per germline. V was shortened by 6 bases and J by 7 bases, with 9 bases between the two germline ends. The CDR3 consists of 12 residues. Regions amplified from RNA transcripts were the TCR beta CDR3 regions. When the TCR CDR3 underwent first-round RT-PCR, the HTBI primer set was used. TCRdb ran MiXCR on the multiplex PCR reads and lists one entry per CDR3 protein. The sample consists of roughly 500,000 distinct CDR3 sequences, under 25% of them appearing once. The specimen sequenced was blood. This clonotype originated in a woman in her 70s with Graves' ophthalmopathy. The chain couples TRBV2 to TRBJ1-4; D ambiguous. This CDR3 reads CASRGNGEKLFF. CDR3 coding DNA: TGTGCCAGCAGGGGAAACGGTGAAAAACTGTTTTTT.